The entry below describes one T cell receptor beta chain. This entry comes from a study of shared clonotypes between healthy human individuals. V lost 4 bases and J lost 7; bases outside the gene matches: 8. The germline V gene encodes CDR1 SGHTA and CDR2 FQGTGA. The CDR3 is 15 residues long. The table came from immunoSEQ multiplex PCR; TCRdb's copy has only in-frame clones and leaves some out. This sample has about 1.1 million clones, with approximately 80% found just once. Sample: memory CD4+ T cells from PBMCs. Noted subset: CD45RA-negative fraction. This receptor was obtained from a man younger than 35 in good health. Some clones in this sample may be carry-over from other donors' samples. The rearrangement joins TRBV7-3 to TRBJ2-3, with 10 positions matching TRBD2. CDR3 bases: TGTGCCAGCAGCTGGGCTAGCGGGAGTCCGAATACGCAGTATTTT. Translation: CASSWASGSPNTQYF.